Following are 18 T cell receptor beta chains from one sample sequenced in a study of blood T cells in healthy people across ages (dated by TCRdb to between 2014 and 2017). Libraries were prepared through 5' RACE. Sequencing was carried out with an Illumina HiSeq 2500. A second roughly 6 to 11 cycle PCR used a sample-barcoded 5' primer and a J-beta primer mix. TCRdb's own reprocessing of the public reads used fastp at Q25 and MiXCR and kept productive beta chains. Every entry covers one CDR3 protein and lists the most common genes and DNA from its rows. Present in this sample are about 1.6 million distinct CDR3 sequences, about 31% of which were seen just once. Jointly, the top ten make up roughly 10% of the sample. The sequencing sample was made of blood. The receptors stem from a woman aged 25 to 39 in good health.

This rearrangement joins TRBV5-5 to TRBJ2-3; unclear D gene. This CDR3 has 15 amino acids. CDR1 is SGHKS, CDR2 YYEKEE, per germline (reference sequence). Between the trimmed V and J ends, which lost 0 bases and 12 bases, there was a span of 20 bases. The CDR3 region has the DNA TGTGCCAGCAGCTTGGAGGAACAGCAATTCACTCCCCAGTATTTT. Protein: CASSLEEQQFTPQYF. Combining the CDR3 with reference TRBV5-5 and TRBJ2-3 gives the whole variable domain DAGVTQSPTHLIKTRGQQVTLRCSPISGHKSVSWYQQVLGQGPQFIFQYYEKEERGRGNFPDRFSARQFPNYSSELNVNALLLGDSALYLCASSLEEQQFTPQYFGPGTRLTVL.

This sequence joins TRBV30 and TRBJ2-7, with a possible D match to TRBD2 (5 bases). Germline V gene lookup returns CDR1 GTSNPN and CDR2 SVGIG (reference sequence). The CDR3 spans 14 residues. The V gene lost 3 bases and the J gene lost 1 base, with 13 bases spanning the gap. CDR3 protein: CAWRIAHLSYEQYF. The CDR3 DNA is TGTGCCTGGAGAATAGCGCACCTTTCCTACGAGCAGTACTTC.

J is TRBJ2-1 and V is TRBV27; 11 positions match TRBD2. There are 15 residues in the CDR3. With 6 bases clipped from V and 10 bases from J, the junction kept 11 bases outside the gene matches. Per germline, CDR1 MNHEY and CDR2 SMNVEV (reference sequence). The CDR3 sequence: CASSQIAGGPREQFF. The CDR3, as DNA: TGTGCCAGCAGCCAAATAGCGGGGGGGCCTAGGGAGCAGTTCTTC.

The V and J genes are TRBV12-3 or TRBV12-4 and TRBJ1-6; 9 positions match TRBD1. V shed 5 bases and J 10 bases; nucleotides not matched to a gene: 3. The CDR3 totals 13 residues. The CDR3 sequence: CASSPGQGSPLHF. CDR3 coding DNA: TGTGCCAGCAGTCCTGGACAGGGGTCACCCCTCCACTTT.

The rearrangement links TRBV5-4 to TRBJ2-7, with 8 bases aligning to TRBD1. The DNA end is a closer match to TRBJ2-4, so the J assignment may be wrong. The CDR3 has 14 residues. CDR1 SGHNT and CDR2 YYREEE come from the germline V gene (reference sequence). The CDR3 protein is CASSLGTGRYIQYF. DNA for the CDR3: TGTGCCAGCAGCTTGGGGACAGGGAGATACATTCAGTACTTC.

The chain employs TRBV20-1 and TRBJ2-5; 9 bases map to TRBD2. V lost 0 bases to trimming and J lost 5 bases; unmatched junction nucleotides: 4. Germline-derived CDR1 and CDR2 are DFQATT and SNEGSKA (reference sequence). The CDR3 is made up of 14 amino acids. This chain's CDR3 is CSARELAGLETQYF. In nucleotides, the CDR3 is TGCAGTGCTAGAGAGCTAGCGGGGTTGGAGACCCAGTACTTC.

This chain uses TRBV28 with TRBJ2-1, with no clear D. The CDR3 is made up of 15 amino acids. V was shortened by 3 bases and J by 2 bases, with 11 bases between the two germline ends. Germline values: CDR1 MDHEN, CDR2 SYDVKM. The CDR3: CASSFGSLTYNEQFF. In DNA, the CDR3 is TGTGCCAGCAGTTTTGGCAGTCTTACCTACAATGAGCAGTTCTTC.

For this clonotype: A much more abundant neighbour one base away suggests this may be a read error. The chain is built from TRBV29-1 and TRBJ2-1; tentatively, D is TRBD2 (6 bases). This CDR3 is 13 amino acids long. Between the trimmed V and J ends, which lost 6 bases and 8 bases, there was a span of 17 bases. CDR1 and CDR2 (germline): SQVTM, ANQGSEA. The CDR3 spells CSVRDSYHHEQFF. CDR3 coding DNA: TGCAGCGTGCGGGACTCCTACCACCATGAGCAGTTCTTC.

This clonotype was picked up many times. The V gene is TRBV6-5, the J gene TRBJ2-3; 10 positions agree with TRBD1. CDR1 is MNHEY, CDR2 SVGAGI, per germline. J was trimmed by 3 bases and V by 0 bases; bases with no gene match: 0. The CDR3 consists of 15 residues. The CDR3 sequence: CASSYSGQGTDTQYF. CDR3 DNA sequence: TGTGCCAGCAGTTACTCGGGACAGGGGACAGATACGCAGTATTTT.

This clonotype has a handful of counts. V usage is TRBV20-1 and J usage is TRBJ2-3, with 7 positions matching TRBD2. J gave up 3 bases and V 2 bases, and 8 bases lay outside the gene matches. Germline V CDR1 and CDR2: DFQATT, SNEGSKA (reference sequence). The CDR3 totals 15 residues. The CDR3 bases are TGCAGTGCTAGATTAACGGGAGGAGCGACAGATACGCAGTATTTT. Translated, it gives CSARLTGGATDTQYF.

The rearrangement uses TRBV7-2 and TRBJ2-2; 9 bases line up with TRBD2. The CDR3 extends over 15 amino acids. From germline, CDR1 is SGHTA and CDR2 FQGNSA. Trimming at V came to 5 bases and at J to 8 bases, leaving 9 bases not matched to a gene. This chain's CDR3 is CASSPTSGGSGELFF. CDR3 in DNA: TGTGCCAGCAGCCCGACTAGCGGAGGAAGTGGGGAGCTGTTTTTT.

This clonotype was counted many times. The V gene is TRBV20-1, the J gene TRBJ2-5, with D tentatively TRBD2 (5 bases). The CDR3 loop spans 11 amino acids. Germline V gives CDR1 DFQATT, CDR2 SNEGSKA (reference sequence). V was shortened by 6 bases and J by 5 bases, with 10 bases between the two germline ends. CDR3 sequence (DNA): TGCAGTGCCCCTCGCGGGGAGACCCAGTACTTC. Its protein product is CSAPRGETQYF.

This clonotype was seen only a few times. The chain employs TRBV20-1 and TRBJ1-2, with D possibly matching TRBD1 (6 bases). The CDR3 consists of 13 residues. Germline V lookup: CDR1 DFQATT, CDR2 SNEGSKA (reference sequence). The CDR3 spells CRGGSGDGYGYTF. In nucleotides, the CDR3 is TGCAGAGGGGGGTCGGGGGATGGCTATGGCTACACCTTC.

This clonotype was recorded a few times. The CDR3 spells CASSYLGGHQETQYF. The CDR3 nucleotides are TGTGCCAGCAGTTACTTGGGGGGCCACCAAGAGACCCAGTACTTC. The gene calls are TRBV6-2 or TRBV6-3 and TRBJ2-5; D could derive from TRBD1 or TRBD2 (6 bases each). This CDR3 comprises 15 residues. From germline, CDR1 is MNHEY and CDR2 SVGEGT. The V gene lost 1 base and the J gene lost 0 bases, with 9 bases spanning the gap.

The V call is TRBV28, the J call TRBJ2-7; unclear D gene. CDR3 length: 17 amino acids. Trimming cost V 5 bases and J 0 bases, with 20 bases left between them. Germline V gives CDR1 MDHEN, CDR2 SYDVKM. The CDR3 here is CASSPPKKVTPSYEQYF. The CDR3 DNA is TGTGCCAGCAGTCCGCCAAAGAAAGTAACGCCCTCCTACGAGCAGTACTTC.

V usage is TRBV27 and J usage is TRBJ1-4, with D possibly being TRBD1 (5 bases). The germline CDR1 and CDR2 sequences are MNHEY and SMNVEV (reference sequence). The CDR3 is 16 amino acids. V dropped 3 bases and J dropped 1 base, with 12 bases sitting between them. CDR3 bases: TGTGCCAGCAGTTTCAAACCAGGGCGAACTAATGAAAAACTGTTTTTT. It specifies CASSFKPGRTNEKLFF.

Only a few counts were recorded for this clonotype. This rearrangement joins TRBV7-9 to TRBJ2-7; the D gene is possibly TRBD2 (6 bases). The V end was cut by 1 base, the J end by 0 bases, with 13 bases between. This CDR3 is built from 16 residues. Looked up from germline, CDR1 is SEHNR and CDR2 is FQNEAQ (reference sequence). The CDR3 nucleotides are TGTGCCAGCAGCTTAGGGCGGGGTCTTCTCTCCTACGAGCAGTACTTC. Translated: CASSLGRGLLSYEQYF.

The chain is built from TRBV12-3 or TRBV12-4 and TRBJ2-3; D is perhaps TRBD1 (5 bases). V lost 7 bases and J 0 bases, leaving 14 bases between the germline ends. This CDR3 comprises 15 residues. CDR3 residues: CASTSTVVSTDTQYF. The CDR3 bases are TGTGCCAGCACCTCGACAGTAGTGAGCACAGATACGCAGTATTTT.